A selection of T cell receptor beta chains follows, all from one sample in a study of human T cells and chemical hapten exposure. MiXCR, run by TCRdb on the RACE reads, gives a single entry per CDR3 protein. The repertoire holds about 90,000 distinct CDR3 sequences, with approximately 10% as singletons. The sequences come from whole blood, collected in connection with sensitization to the hapten diphenylcyclopropenone (DPC). These receptors were taken from a woman younger than 45 with alopecia areata. Some clones in this sample may be carry-over from other donors' samples. The conserved cysteine and the conserved F or W are not part of the CDR3 here. D genes are given only for firm matches.

>TRBD2|TRBV7-8
ASSLYGRAAGELF
>-|TRBV27
ASSIVPDRNTEAF
>-|TRBV7-3
ASSFDYTGELF
>-|TRBV30
AWSGRGSYNSPLH
>-|TRBV7-9
ASTHFGPSTNEKLF
>TRBD1|TRBV5-5
ASSPQGEGGNTEAF
>-|TRBV4-1
ASSQVQGNSPLH
>-|TRBV2
ASKDGNTEAF
>-|TRBV7-2
ASSLVGAPDTQY
>TRBD1|TRBV2
ASSDRGRRDTQY
>-|TRBV20-1
SASVGDYGYT
>TRBD2|TRBV3-1
ASRKKSGTTYNEQF
>TRBD2|TRBV29-1
SVLPGLADYNEQF
>-|TRBV19
ASSAKNIQY
>-|TRBV30
AWSVQSYNSPLH
>-|TRBV7-2
ASGTFTPRHSLGSGANVLT
>-|TRBV28
ASSSPGTVYEQY
>TRBD1|TRBV10-3
AISDRQGSAEAF
>TRBD2|TRBV6-2/TRBV6-3
ASSSGTSGTYEQY
>-|TRBV7-9
ASSIGVAEAF
>TRBD2|TRBV2
ASRAYLAGGQNEQF
>-|TRBV28
ASSSGSYEQY
>TRBD1|TRBV29-1
SARDSVYQETQY
>-|TRBV3-1
ASSQEGRRSPLH
>-|TRBV6-1
ASSGDWMGQPQH
>-|TRBV7-6
ASSQDTVYNEQF
>-|TRBV3-1
ASSQDKLGTEAF
>TRBD1|TRBV18
ASSLSPGTGGDYGYT
>-|TRBV4-1
ASSQDPSLSGANVLT
>-|TRBV29-1
SVGGRGLIGEAF
>-|TRBV20-1
SAPSIREAF
>TRBD1|TRBV25-1
AISGTGPSGANVLT
>-|TRBV5-4
ASSLLQGGNEQF
>-|TRBV20-1
SASPAGREEAF
>-|TRBV28
ASSQTDPTYEQY
>TRBD2|TRBV28
ASNPGSLAGIEQY
>-|TRBV28
ASSLTAGSAEAF
>TRBD2|TRBV28
ASSLVLAGAYEQY
>-|TRBV2
ASSSGAYEQF
>TRBD1|TRBV3-1
ASSQDYRQGYGYT
>-|TRBV7-2
ASSFAGNTEAF
>TRBD1|TRBV4-1
ASSPKLSGQVSYEQF
>TRBD1|TRBV10-3
AIRDRASTGELF
>TRBD1|TRBV6-2/TRBV6-3
ASRTTGTATYEQY
>-|TRBV5-1
ASSLGRDTYTDTQY
>-|TRBV29-1
SVEGDSGNTIY
>TRBD1|TRBV29-1
SAGQGTNYGYT
>-|TRBV11-2
ASSLGKNEQF
>TRBD2|TRBV13
ASSQTSGGETQY